Here is one TCR beta chain with its context. At one end, the junction sequence differs from germline, possibly due to a read error. The data were taken from a study of CD4 and CD8 cells across lung adenocarcinoma regions. Germline V CDR1 and CDR2: MGHDK, SYGVNS. This CDR3 comprises 13 residues. TCRdb used MiXCR to reprocess the PCR reads, holding one entry per CDR3 protein. In the table there are under 20,000 distinct CDR3 sequences, roughly 46% of which are singletons. Samples came from patients with localized non-small cell lung adenocarcinoma. The sequence came from a male donor with lung adenocarcinoma. The CD4 and CD8 labels of this study may be unreliable. What was sequenced was CD4+ T cells from the margin of a lung tumor. V and J are TRBV25-1 and TRBJ2-4; possible D gene TRBD1, 5 bases. The CDR3 loop is CARGQRAKNIQYF. CDR3 in DNA: TGTGCCAGGGGGCAGAGAGCCAAAAATATTCAGTACTTC.